This section outlines one T cell receptor beta chain sequence together with its context. This specimen comes from a study of blood T cell repertoires in COVID-19. About the research overall: There were acute and convalescent COVID-19 samples, and they came from the United States, Italy and Spain. Sources were T cells, B-cell-depleted T cells, or PBMCs; the material itself was cDNA or gDNA.

Per the study methods: Reference gene primer amplification gave nucleated cell count estimates. Sequencing used immunoSEQ multiplex PCR; TCRdb keeps in-frame clones, though not all of them. Clone size and V and J calls were adopted from that table, with D and trimming inferred from the DNA. The sample includes around 100,000 clones, approximately 81% of them seen just once. CDR3 size: 14 residues. The germline V gene encodes CDR1 SNHLY and CDR2 FYNNEI. V lost 6 bases to trimming and J lost 4 bases; unmatched junction nucleotides: 3. The source of this sequence is a man aged 45 to 65 with acute or convalescent COVID-19. Specimen: peripheral blood. This sequence joins TRBV2 and TRBJ1-6, with TRBD1 identical over 7 bases. CDR3 sequence reads: CASSDRAYNSPLHF. CDR3 DNA sequence: TGTGCCAGCAGCGACAGGGCTTATAATTCACCCCTCCACTTT.